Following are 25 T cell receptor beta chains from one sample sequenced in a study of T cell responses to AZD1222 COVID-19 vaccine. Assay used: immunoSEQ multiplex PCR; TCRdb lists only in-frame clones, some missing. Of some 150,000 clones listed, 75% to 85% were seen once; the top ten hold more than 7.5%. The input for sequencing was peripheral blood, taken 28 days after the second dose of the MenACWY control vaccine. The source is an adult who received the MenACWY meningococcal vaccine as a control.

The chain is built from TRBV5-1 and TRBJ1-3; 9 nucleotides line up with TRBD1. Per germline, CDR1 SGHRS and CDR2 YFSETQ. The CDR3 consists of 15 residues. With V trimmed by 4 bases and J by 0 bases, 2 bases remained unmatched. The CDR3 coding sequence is TGCGCCAGCAGCGAACAGGGGGCCTCTGGAAACACCATATATTTT. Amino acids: CASSEQGASGNTIYF.

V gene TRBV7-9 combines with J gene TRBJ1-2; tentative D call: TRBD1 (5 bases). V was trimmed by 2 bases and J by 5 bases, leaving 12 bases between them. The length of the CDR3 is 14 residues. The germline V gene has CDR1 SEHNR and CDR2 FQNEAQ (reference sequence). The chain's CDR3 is CASSLFDSSYGYTF. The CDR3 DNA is TGTGCCAGCAGCTTATTTGACAGTTCATATGGCTACACCTTC.

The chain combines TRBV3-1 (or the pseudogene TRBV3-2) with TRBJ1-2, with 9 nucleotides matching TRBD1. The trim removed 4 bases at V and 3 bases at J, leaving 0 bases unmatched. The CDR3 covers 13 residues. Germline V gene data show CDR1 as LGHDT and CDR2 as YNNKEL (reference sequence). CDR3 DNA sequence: TGTGCCAGCAGCCGGACAGGGGACTATGGCTACACCTTC. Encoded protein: CASSRTGDYGYTF.

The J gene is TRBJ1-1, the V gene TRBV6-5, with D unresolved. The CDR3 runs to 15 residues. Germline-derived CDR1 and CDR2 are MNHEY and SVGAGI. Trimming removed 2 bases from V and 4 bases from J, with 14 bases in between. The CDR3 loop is CASSYRRALGTEAFF. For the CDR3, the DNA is TGTGCCAGCAGTTACAGGAGGGCGTTGGGCACTGAAGCTTTCTTT.

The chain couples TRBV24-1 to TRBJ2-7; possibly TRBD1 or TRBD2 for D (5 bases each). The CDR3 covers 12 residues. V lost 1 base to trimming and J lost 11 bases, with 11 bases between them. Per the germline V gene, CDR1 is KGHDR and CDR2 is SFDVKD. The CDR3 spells CATSDFLGVEYF. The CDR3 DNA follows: TGTGCCACCAGTGATTTTTTGGGGGTAGAGTACTTC.

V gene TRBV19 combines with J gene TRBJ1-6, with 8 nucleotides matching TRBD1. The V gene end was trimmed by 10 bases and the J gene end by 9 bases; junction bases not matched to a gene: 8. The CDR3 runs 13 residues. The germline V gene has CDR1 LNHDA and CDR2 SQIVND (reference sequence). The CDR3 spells CATRDRHPSPLHF. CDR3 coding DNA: TGTGCCACCAGGGACAGGCATCCTTCACCCCTCCACTTT.

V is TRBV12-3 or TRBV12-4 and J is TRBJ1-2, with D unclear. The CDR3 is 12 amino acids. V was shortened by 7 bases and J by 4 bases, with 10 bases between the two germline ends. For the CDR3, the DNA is TGTGCCAGCACACTCTCGGGCTATGGCTACACCTTC. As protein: CASTLSGYGYTF.

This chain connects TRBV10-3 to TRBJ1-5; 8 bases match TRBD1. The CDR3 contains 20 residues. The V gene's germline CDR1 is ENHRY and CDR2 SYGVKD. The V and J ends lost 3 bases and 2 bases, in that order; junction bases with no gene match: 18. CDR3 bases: TGTGCCATCAGTGATTCGTTTCCGGGACAGGCTTCTATGGGCAATCAGCCCCAGCATTTT. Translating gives CAISDSFPGQASMGNQPQHF.

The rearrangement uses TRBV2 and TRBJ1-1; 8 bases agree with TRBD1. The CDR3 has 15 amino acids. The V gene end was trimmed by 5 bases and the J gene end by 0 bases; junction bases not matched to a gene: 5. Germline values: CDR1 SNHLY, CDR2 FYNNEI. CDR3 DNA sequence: TGTGCCAGCAGTCCGACAGGGGCAATGAACACTGAAGCTTTCTTT. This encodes CASSPTGAMNTEAFF.

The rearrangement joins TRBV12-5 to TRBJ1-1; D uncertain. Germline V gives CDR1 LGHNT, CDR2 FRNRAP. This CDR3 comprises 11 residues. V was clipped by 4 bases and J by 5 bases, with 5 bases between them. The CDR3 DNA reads TGTGCTAGTGGTTCCAAAACTGAAGCTTTCTTT. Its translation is CASGSKTEAFF. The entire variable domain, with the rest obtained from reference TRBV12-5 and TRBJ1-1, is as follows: DARVTQTPRHKVTEMGQEVTMRCQPILGHNTVFWYRQTMMQGLELLAYFRNRAPLDDSGMPKDRFSAEMPDATLATLKIQPSEPRDSAVYFCASGSKTEAFFGQGTRLTVV.

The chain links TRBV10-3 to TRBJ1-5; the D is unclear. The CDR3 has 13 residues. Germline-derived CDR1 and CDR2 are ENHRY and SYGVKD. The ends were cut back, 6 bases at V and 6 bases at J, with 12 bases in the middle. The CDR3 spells CAIREREGQPQHF. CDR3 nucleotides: TGTGCCATCAGGGAGCGAGAGGGTCAGCCCCAGCATTTT.

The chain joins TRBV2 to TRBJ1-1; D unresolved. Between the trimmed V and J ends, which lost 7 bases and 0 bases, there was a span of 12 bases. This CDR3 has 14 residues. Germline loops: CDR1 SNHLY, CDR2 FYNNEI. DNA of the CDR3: TGTGCCAGCATCGGAGTCGCTGTGAACACTGAAGCTTTCTTT. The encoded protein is CASIGVAVNTEAFF. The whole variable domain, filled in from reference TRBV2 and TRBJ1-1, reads EPEVTQTPSHQVTQMGQEVILRCVPISNHLYFYWYRQILGQKVEFLVSFYNNEISEKSEIFDDQFSVERPDGSNFTLKIRSTKLEDSAMYFCASIGVAVNTEAFFGQGTRLTVV.

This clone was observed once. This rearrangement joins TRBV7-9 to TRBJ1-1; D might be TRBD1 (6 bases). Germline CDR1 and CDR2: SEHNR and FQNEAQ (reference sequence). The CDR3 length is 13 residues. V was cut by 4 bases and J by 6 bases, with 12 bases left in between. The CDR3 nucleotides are TGTGCCAGCAGCTCACAGGGTTCCGCTGAAGCTTTCTTT. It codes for CASSSQGSAEAFF.

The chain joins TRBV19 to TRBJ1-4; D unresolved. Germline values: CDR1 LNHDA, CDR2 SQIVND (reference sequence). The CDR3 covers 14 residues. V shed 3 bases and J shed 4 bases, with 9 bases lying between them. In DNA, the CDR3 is TGTGCCAGTAGTATCCGGGGTTATAATGAAAAACTGTTTTTT. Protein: CASSIRGYNEKLFF.

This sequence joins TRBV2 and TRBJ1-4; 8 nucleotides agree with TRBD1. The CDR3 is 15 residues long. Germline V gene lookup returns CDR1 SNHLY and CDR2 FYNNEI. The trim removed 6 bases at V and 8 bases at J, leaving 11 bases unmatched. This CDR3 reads CASRVDRGEREKLFF. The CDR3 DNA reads TGTGCCAGCAGGGTAGACAGGGGTGAAAGAGAAAAACTGTTTTTT.

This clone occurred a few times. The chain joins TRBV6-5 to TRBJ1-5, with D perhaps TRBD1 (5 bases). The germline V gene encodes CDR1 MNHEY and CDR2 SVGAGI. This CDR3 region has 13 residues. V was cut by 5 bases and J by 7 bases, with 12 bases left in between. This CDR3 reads CASSPPGRQPQHF. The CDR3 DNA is TGTGCCAGCAGTCCCCCGGGGCGGCAGCCCCAGCATTTT.

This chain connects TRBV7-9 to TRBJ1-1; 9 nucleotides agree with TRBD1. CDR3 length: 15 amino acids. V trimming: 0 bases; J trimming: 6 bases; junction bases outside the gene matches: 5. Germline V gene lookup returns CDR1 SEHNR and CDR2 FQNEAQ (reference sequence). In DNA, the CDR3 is TGTGCCAGCAGCTTAGCGGACAGGGGAGGGGCTGAAGCTTTCTTT. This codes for CASSLADRGGAEAFF.

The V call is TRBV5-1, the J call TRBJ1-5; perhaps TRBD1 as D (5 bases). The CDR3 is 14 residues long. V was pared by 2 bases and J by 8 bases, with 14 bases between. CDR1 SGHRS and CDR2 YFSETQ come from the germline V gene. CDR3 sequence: CASSLTGGEEPQHF. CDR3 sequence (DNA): TGCGCCAGCAGCTTAACAGGAGGTGAGGAGCCCCAGCATTTT. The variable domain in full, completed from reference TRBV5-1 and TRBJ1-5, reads KAGVTQTPRYLIKTRGQQVTLSCSPISGHRSVSWYQQTPGQGLQFLFEYFSETQRNKGNFPGRFSGRQFSNSRSEMNVSTLELGDSALYLCASSLTGGEEPQHFGDGTRLSIL.

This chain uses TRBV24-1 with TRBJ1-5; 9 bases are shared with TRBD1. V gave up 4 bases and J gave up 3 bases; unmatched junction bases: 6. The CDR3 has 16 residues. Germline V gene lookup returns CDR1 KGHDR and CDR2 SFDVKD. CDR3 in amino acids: CATSESQGAINQPQHF. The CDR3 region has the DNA TGTGCCACCAGTGAGTCACAGGGGGCCATCAATCAGCCCCAGCATTTT.

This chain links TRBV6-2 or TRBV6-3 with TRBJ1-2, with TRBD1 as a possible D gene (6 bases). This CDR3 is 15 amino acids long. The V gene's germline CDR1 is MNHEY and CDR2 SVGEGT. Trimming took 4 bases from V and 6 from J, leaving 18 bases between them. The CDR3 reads CASSSHGQGIDGYTF. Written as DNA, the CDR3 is TGTGCCAGCAGTTCCCATGGGCAGGGGATAGATGGCTACACCTTC.

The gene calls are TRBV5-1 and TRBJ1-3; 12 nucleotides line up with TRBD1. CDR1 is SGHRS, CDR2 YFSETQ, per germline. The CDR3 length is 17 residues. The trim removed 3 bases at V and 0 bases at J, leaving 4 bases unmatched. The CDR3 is CASSSGQGAYSGNTIYF. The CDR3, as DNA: TGCGCCAGCAGCTCGGGACAGGGGGCCTACTCTGGAAACACCATATATTTT.

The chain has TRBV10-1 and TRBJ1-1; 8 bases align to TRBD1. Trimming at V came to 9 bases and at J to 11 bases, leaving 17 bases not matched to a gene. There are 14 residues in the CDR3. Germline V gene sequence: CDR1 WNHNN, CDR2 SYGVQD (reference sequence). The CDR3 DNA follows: TGCGCCAGGTCATCTCGGACAGGGTTGGGTTCGGCTTTCTTT. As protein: CARSSRTGLGSAFF.

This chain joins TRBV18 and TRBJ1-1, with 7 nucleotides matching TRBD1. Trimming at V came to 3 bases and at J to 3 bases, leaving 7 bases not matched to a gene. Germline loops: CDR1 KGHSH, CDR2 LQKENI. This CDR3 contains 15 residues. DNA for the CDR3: TGTGCCAGCTCACCGATGACAGGGAGGGACACTGAAGCTTTCTTT. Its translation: CASSPMTGRDTEAFF.

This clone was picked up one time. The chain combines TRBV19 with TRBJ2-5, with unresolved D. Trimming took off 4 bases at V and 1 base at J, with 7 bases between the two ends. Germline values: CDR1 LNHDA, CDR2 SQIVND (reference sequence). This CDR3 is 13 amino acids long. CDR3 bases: TGTGCCAGTAGTAGACACCTCCAAGAGACCCAGTACTTC. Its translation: CASSRHLQETQYF.

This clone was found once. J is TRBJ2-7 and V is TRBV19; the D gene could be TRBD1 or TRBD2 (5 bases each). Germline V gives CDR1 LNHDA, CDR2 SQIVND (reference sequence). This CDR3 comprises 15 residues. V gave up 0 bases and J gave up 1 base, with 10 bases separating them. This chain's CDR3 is CASSIDQGGSYEQYF. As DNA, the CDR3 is TGTGCCAGTAGTATAGATCAGGGCGGGTCCTACGAGCAGTACTTC.